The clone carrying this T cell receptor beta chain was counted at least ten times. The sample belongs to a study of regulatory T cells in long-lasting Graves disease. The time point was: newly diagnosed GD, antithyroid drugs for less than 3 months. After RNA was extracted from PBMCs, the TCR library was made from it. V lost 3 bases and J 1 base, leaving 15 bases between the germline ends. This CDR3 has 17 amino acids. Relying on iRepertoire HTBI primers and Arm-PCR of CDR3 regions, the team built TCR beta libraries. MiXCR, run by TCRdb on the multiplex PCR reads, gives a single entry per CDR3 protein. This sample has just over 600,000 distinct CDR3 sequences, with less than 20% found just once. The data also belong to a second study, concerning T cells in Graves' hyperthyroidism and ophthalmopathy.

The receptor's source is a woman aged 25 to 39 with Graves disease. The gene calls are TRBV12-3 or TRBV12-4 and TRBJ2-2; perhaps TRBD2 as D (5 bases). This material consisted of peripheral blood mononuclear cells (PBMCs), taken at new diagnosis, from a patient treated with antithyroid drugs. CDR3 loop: CASSFGPAALNTGELFF. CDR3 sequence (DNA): TGTGCCAGCAGTTTTGGTCCAGCGGCCTTGAACACCGGGGAGCTGTTTTTT.